This entry describes one T cell receptor (beta chain). What it binds is unknown. The entry originates in a study of cytomegalovirus exposure and HLA in healthy donors. V shed 6 bases and J shed 1 base, with 15 bases lying between them. Germline CDR1 reads MNHEY; CDR2 reads SMNVEV (reference sequence). The CDR3 runs to 16 residues. Study-wide results and limits: In a later analysis, a missense DCLRE1C variant was linked to TCR beta V- and J-gene trimming. Clonal expansion, a later analysis showed, was greater in HLA-associated TCR beta chains than in equally common others. Using a false discovery rate of 0.05, a later analysis showed that 15,000 to 20,000 TCR beta sequences were associated with HLA alleles.

Primers: 60 Vbeta forward and 13 Jbeta reverse. Produced via immunoSEQ multiplex PCR; TCRdb's table is partial and in-frame only. The specimen's table records about 99,000 clones. What was sequenced was PBMCs. This TCR was sampled from a man aged 40-49 years in good health and CMV-seronegative. V is TRBV27 and J is TRBJ2-2, with a possible D match to TRBD1 (5 bases). The CDR3 DNA reads as TGTGCCAGCAGCTCGTGGGGCAGTCGGAACACCGGGGAGCTGTTTTTT. It codes for CASSSWGSRNTGELFF.